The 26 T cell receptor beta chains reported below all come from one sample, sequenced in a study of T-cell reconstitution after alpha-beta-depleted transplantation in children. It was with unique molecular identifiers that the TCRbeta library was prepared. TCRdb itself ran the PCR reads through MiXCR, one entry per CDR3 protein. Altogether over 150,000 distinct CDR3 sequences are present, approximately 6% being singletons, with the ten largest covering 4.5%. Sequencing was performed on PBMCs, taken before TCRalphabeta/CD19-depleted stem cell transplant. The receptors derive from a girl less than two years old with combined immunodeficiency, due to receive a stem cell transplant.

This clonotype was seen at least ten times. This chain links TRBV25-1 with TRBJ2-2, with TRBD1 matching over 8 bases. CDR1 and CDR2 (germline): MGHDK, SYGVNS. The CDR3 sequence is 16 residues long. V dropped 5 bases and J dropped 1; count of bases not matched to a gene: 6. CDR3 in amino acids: CASSSRQGWNTGELFF. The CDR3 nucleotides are TGTGCCAGCAGTAGTCGACAGGGGTGGAACACCGGGGAGCTGTTTTTT. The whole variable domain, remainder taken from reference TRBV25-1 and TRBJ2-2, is EADIYQTPRYLVIGTGKKITLECSQTMGHDKMYWYQQDPGMELHLIHYSYGVNSTEKGDLSSESTVSRIRTEHFPLTLESARPSHTSQYLCASSSRQGWNTGELFFGEGSRLTVL.

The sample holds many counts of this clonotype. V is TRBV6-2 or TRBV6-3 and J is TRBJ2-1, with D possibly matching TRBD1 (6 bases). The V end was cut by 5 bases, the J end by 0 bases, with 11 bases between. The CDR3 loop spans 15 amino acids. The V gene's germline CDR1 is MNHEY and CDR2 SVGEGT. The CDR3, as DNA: TGTGCCAGCAGTCCGGACAGCAGCTCCTACAATGAGCAGTTCTTC. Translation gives CASSPDSSSYNEQFF.

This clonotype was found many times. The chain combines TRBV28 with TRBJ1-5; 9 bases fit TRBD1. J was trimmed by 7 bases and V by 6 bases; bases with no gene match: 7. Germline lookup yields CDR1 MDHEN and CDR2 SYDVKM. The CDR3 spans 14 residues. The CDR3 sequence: CASRLTGGGQPQHF. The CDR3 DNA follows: TGTGCCAGCAGACTCACAGGGGGCGGACAGCCCCAGCATTTT.

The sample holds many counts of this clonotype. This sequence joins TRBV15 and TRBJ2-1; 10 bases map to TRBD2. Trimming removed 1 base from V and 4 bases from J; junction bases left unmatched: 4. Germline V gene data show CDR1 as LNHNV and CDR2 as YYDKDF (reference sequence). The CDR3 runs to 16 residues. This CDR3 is CATSRVASGRYNEQFF. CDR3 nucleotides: TGTGCCACCAGCAGAGTTGCTAGCGGGAGATACAATGAGCAGTTCTTC.

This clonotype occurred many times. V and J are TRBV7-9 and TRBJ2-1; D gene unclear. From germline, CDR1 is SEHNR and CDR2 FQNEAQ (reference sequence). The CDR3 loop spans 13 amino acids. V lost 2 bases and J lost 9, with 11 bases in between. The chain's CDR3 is CASSLYSNGEQFF. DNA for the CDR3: TGTGCCAGCAGCTTATACAGCAATGGTGAGCAGTTCTTC.

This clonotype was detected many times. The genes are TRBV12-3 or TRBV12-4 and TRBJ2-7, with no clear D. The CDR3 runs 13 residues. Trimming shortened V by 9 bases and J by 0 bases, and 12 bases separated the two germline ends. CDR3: CASCGPSSYEQYF. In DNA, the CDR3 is TGTGCCAGTTGCGGACCTAGCTCCTACGAGCAGTACTTC.

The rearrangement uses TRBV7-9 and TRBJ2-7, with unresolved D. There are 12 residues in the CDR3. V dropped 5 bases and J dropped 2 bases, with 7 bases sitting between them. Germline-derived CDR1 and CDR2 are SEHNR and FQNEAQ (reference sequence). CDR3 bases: TGTGCCAGCAGCCGCGATACCTACGAGCAGTACTTC. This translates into CASSRDTYEQYF.

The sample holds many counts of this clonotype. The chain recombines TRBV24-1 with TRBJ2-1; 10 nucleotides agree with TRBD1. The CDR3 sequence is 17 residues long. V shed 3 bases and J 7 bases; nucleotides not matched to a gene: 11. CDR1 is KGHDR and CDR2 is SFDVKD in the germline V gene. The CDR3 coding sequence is TGTGCCACCAGTGATGACCCAGGGACAGGGGTGGTGAATGAGCAGTTCTTC. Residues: CATSDDPGTGVVNEQFF.

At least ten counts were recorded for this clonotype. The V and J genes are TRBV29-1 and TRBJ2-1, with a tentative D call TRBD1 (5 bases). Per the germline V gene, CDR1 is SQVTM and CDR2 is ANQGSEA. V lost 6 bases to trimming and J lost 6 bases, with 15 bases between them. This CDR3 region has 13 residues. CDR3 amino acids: CSVAASQGNEQFF. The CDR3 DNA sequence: TGCAGCGTGGCTGCCTCGCAGGGCAATGAGCAGTTCTTC.

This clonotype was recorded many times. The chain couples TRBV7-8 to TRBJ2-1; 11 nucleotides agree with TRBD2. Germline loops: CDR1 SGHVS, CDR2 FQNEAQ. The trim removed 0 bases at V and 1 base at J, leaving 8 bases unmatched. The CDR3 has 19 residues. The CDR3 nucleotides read TGTGCCAGCAGCTTAGCGAGGTTAATAGCGGGAGGGTCCTACAATGAGCAGTTCTTC. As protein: CASSLARLIAGGSYNEQFF.

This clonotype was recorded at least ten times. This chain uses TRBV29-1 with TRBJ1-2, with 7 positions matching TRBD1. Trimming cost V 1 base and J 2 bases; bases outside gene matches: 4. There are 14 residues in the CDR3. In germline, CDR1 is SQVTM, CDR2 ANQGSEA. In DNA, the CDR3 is TGCAGCGTTGAAGGGGAACAGGGGAACTATGGCTACACCTTC. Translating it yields CSVEGEQGNYGYTF.

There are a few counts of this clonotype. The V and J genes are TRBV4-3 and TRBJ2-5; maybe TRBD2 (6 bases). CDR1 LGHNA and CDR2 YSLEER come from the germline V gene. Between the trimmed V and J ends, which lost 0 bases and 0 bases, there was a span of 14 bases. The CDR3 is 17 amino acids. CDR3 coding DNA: TGCGCCAGCAGCCAAGATTTAGCGGCCATGTACCAAGAGACCCAGTACTTC. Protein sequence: CASSQDLAAMYQETQYF.

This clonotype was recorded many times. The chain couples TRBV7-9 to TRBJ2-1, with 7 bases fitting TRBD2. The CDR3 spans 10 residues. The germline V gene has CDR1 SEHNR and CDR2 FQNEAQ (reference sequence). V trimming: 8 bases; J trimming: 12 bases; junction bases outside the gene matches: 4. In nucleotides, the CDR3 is TGTGCCAGCTGGGGGGAGGGGCAGTTCTTC. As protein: CASWGEGQFF. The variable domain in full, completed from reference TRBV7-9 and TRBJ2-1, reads DTGVSQNPRHKITKRGQNVTFRCDPISEHNRLYWYRQTLGQGPEFLTYFQNEAQLEKSRLLSDRFSAERPKGSFSTLEIQRTEQGDSAMYLCASWGEGQFFGPGTRLTVL.

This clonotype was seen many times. The DNA for the CDR3 is TGTGCCAGCAGCTTAGGATCAGGGACACCTACCTACGAGCAGTACTTC. Residues: CASSLGSGTPTYEQYF. V usage is TRBV7-9 and J usage is TRBJ2-7; tentatively, D is TRBD1 (6 bases). This CDR3 region has 16 residues. V lost 1 base, J lost 2 bases, and 15 bases lay in between. Germline V gene data show CDR1 as SEHNR and CDR2 as FQNEAQ (reference sequence).

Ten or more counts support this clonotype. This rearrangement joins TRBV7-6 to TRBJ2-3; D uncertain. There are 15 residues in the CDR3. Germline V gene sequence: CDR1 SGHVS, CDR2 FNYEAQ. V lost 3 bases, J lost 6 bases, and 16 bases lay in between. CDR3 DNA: TGTGCCAGCAGCTTCAACAAGGTTTTCTCGGATACGCAGTATTTT. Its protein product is CASSFNKVFSDTQYF. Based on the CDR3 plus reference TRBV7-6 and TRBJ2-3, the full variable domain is GAGVSQSPRYKVTKRGQDVALRCDPISGHVSLYWYRQALGQGPEFLTYFNYEAQQDKSGLPNDRFSAERPEGSISTLTIQRTEQRDSAMYRCASSFNKVFSDTQYFGPGTRLTVL.

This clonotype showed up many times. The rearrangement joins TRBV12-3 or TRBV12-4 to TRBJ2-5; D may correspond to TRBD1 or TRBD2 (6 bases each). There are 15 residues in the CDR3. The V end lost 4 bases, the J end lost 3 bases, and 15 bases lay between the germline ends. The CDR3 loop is CASSSLRGDEETQYF. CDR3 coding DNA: TGTGCCAGCAGTTCCCTGAGGGGGGATGAAGAGACCCAGTACTTC.

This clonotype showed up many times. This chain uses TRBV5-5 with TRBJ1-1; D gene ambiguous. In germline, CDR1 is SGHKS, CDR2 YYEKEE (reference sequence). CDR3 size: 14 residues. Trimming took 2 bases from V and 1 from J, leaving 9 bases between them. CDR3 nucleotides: TGTGCCAGCAGCTTCGGGCTTCCGAACACTGAAGCTTTCTTT. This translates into CASSFGLPNTEAFF.

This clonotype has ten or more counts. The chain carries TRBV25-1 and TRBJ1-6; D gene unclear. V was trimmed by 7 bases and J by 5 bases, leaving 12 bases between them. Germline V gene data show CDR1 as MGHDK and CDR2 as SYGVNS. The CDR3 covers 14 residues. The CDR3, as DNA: TGTGCCAGCACCCCGGCGGGTAATAATTCACCCCTCCACTTT. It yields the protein CASTPAGNNSPLHF.

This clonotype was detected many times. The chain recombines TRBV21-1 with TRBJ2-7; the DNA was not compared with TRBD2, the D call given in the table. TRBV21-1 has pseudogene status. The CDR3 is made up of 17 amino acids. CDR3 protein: CASSKGGKGSPLSWQYF. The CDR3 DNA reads TGTGCCAGCAGCAAAGGTGGAAAGGGTAGCCCTCTCTCCTGGCAGTACTTC.

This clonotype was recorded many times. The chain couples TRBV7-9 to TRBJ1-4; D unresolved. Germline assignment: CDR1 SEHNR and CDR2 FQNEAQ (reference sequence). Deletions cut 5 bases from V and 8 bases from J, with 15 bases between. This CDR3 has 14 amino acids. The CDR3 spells CASSPRDQAEKLFF. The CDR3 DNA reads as TGTGCCAGCAGCCCTCGAGACCAGGCAGAAAAACTGTTTTTT. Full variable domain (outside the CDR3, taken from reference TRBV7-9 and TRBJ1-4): DTGVSQNPRHKITKRGQNVTFRCDPISEHNRLYWYRQTLGQGPEFLTYFQNEAQLEKSRLLSDRFSAERPKGSFSTLEIQRTEQGDSAMYLCASSPRDQAEKLFFGSGTQLSVL.

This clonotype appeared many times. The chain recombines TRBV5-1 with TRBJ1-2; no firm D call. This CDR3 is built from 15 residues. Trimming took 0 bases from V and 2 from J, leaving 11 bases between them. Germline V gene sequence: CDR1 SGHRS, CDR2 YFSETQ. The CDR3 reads CASSLAASANYGYTF. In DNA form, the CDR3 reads TGCGCCAGCAGCTTGGCGGCATCGGCGAACTATGGCTACACCTTC.

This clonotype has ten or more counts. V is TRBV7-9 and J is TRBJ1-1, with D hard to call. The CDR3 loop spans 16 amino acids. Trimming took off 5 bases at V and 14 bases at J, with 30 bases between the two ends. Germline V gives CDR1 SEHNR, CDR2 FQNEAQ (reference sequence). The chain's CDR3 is CASSPRFDLEAETNFF. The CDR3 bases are TGTGCCAGCAGCCCACGGTTCGATCTTGAAGCGGAGACAAACTTCTTT.

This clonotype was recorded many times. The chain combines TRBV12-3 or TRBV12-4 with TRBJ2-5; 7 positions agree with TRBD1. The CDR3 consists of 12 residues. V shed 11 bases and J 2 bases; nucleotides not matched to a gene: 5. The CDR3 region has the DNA TGTGCCGGGGGACAGAGTCAAGAGACCCAGTACTTC. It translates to CAGGQSQETQYF.

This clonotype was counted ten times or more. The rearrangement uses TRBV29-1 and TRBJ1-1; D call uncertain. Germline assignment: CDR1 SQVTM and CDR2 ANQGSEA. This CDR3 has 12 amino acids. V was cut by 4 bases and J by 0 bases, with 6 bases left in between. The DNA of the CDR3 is TGCAGCGTTGGGTCCATGAACACTGAAGCTTTCTTT. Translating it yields CSVGSMNTEAFF.

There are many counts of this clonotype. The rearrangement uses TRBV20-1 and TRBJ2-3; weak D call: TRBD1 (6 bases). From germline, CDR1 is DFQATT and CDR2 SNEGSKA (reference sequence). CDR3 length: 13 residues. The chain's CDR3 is CVIWDTRTDTQYF. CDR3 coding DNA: TGCGTAATATGGGACACCCGCACAGATACGCAGTATTTT.

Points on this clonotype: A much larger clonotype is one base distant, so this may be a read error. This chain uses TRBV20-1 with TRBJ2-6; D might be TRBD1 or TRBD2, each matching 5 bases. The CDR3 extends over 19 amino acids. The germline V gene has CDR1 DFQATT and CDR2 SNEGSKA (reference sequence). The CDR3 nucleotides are TGCTGTGCTAGAGATCTATGGGGGAACGGGGAATCTGGGGCCAACGTCCTGACTTTC. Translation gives CCARDLWGNGESGANVLTF.